Each of the 13 T cell receptor beta chains below was sequenced from the same sample in a study of shared clonotypes between healthy human individuals (dated by TCRdb to 2020 to 2021). Libraries came from the immunoSEQ multiplex PCR assay. TCRdb obtained this table from immuneACCESS and retained in-frame rearrangements with V and J assigned. These tables miss some clones; where compared with another copy, unresolved V genes account for less than half of the shortfall, and the remainder is unexplained. In this sample the table shows approximately 720,000 clones, roughly 78% of which occur a single time. The biggest ten clones account for 1.8% of the sample. The sample comprised memory CD4+ T cells sorted from blood. The cell subset or site label here, explained by the study, means: CD45RA-negative fraction. These TCRs come from a woman aged 25 to 39 in good health.

This clone has at least ten counts. In the same sample, other DNA sequences code for this CDR3. The V gene is TRBV27, the J gene TRBJ2-3, with D hard to call. V was cut by 3 bases and J by 5 bases, with 3 bases left in between. The germline gives CDR1 MNHEY, CDR2 SMNVEV (reference sequence). The CDR3 has 11 residues. This CDR3 is CASSFQDTQYF. Here the CDR3 DNA reads TGTGCCAGCAGTTTCCAAGATACGCAGTATTTT.

This clone was recorded many times. This sequence joins TRBV7-8 and TRBJ2-3; TRBD2 aligns across 9 bases. V lost 5 bases and J lost 1; bases outside the gene matches: 10. Germline CDR1 is SGHVS and CDR2 is FQNEAQ. This CDR3 has 17 amino acids. As DNA, the CDR3 is TGTGCCAGCAGCCGCAGAGCGGGAGGCACAGGCACAGATACGCAGTATTTT. Translation gives CASSRRAGGTGTDTQYF.

This sequence joins TRBV7-9 and TRBJ2-7; 10 bases are shared with TRBD2. The length of the CDR3 is 18 residues. From germline, CDR1 is SEHNR and CDR2 FQNEAQ (reference sequence). V was pared by 3 bases and J by 3 bases, with 14 bases of the junction left unmatched. The CDR3 DNA reads as TGTGCCAGCAGCTTCGTCCTAGCGGGAGTCTTTCGTAGCTACGAGCAGTACTTC. Its protein is CASSFVLAGVFRSYEQYF. Full variable domain (missing parts from reference TRBV7-9 and TRBJ2-7): DTGVSQNPRHKITKRGQNVTFRCDPISEHNRLYWYRQTLGQGPEFLTYFQNEAQLEKSRLLSDRFSAERPKGSFSTLEIQRTEQGDSAMYLCASSFVLAGVFRSYEQYFGPGTRLTVT.

In its sample, this clone was seen once. The chain combines TRBV28 with TRBJ2-7; possible D gene TRBD1, 5 bases. Germline CDR1 reads MDHEN; CDR2 reads SYDVKM. Trimming cost V 2 bases and J 0 bases, with 14 bases left between them. The CDR3 is 16 amino acids. This CDR3 reads CASSLVSQGYSYEQYF. The CDR3 nucleotides are TGTGCCAGCAGTTTAGTTTCTCAGGGATACTCCTACGAGCAGTACTTC. The full variable domain, its missing parts supplied by reference TRBV28 and TRBJ2-7, is DVKVTQSSRYLVKRTGEKVFLECVQDMDHENMFWYRQDPGLGLRLIYFSYDVKMKEKGDIPEGYSVSREKKERFSLILESASTNQTSMYLCASSLVSQGYSYEQYFGPGTRLTVT.

This sequence joins TRBV29-1 and TRBJ1-4, with TRBD1 identical over 7 bases. The CDR3 has 13 amino acids. The V gene's germline CDR1 is SQVTM and CDR2 ANQGSEA. The junction had 2 bases not matched to a gene; V was cut back by 4 bases and J by 3 bases. CDR3 sequence reads: CSVGTGANEKLFF. The CDR3 region has the DNA TGCAGCGTTGGGACAGGCGCTAATGAAAAACTGTTTTTT.

This clone was seen a handful of times. This CDR3 is also generated by other DNA sequences in the sample. The J gene is TRBJ1-2, the V gene TRBV4-1, with D unclear. With 0 bases removed from V and 7 bases from J, the gap between germline ends came to 15 bases. This CDR3 has 15 amino acids. CDR1 and CDR2 (germline): MGHRA, YSYEKL. Written as DNA, the CDR3 is TGCGCCAGCAGCCAAGATGCCACCAGCCGCGGTGGCTACACCTTC. Translating it yields CASSQDATSRGGYTF.

The J gene is TRBJ2-7, the V gene TRBV5-4; no reliable D call. Trimming shortened V by 0 bases and J by 3 bases, and 10 bases separated the two germline ends. CDR3 size: 14 residues. Germline V lookup: CDR1 SGHNT, CDR2 YYREEE (reference sequence). In nucleotides, the CDR3 is TGTGCCAGCAGCTTGGGGGGTGGAGACTACGAGCAGTACTTC. Protein product: CASSLGGGDYEQYF.

The J gene is TRBJ1-1, the V gene TRBV28, with unresolved D. The CDR3 contains 11 residues. CDR1 and CDR2 from the germline V gene are MDHEN and SYDVKM. Trimming took off 11 bases at V and 2 bases at J, with 9 bases between the two ends. CDR3: CAAQRNTEAFF. The CDR3 DNA sequence: TGTGCCGCCCAGCGAAACACTGAAGCTTTCTTT. The whole variable domain, remainder taken from reference TRBV28 and TRBJ1-1, is DVKVTQSSRYLVKRTGEKVFLECVQDMDHENMFWYRQDPGLGLRLIYFSYDVKMKEKGDIPEGYSVSREKKERFSLILESASTNQTSMYLCAAQRNTEAFFGQGTRLTVV.

CDR3 bases: TGTGCCAGCAGCCGCGGGGGAGCAACGCCGGAAAAACTGTTTTTT. Amino acid sequence: CASSRGGATPEKLFF. The V and J genes are TRBV21-1 and TRBJ1-4. TRBV21-1 is classified as a pseudogene. The CDR3 is made up of 15 amino acids.

This chain joins TRBV7-8 and TRBJ2-7, with D perhaps TRBD1 or TRBD2 (6 bases each). Trimming pared 5 bases from V and 2 bases from J, leaving 16 bases between. CDR1 SGHVS and CDR2 FQNEAQ come from the germline V gene. CDR3 length: 15 residues. The CDR3 here is CASSPRGDDTYEQYF. CDR3 bases: TGTGCCAGCAGCCCTAGGGGGGACGATACCTACGAGCAGTACTTC.

V is TRBV18 and J is TRBJ2-3, with D unclear. V shed 5 bases and J shed 6 bases, with 12 bases lying between them. CDR1 and CDR2 (germline): KGHSH, LQKENI. This CDR3 comprises 13 residues. Written as DNA, the CDR3 is TGTGCCAGCTCATCCGTAGCTTCGGATACGCAGTATTTT. Translating it yields CASSSVASDTQYF.

The J gene is TRBJ2-1, the V gene TRBV11-1; 7 bases agree with TRBD1. This CDR3 contains 12 residues. Germline CDR1 and CDR2: SGHAT and FQDESV (reference sequence). V shed 8 bases, J shed 9 bases, and the junction held 7 bases outside the gene matches. The CDR3 DNA reads TGTGCCAGCGGCCAGACAGGGAGTGAGCAGTTCTTC. This codes for CASGQTGSEQFF.

This clone occurred a few times. The chain has TRBV5-4 and TRBJ1-3; D is perhaps TRBD1 (5 bases). Trimming left V 0 bases short and J 6 bases short, with 10 bases between. The V gene's germline CDR1 is SGHNT and CDR2 YYREEE (reference sequence). The CDR3 spans 14 residues. CDR3 region: CASSLAGAANTIYF. CDR3 coding DNA: TGTGCCAGCAGCTTGGCCGGGGCGGCAAACACCATATATTTT.